The 20 T cell receptor beta chains presented below share a single source sample, sequenced in a study of blood T cell repertoires in COVID-19. The repertoire was sequenced with immunoSEQ multiplex PCR; TCRdb's copy has only in-frame clones and lacks some. In the table there are some 170,000 clones, 84% of which are singletons. What was sequenced was PBMCs or T cells enriched from blood (not recorded which). These receptors were taken from a man aged 45-65 years who had recovered from COVID-19.

The chain employs TRBV27 and TRBJ1-4, with TRBD1 as a possible D gene (6 bases). The V end lost 0 bases, the J end lost 8 bases, and 13 bases lay between the germline ends. CDR3 length equals 15 residues. CDR1 and CDR2 (germline): MNHEY, SMNVEV (reference sequence). CDR3 in DNA: TGTGCCAGCAGTTTATCGAGGGGGAGTGGGGAAAAACTGTTTTTT. Encoded protein: CASSLSRGSGEKLFF.

The chain recombines TRBV10-3 with TRBJ1-5; TRBD1 matches at 10 bases. The germline CDR1 and CDR2 sequences are ENHRY and SYGVKD. The CDR3 sequence is 16 residues long. J gave up 0 bases and V 5 bases, and 4 bases lay outside the gene matches. Here the CDR3 DNA reads TGTGCCATCAGTTCGACAGGGGGCTCTAGCAATCAGCCCCAGCATTTT. Its protein product is CAISSTGGSSNQPQHF.

The chain combines TRBV7-8 with TRBJ1-2; 12 bases fit TRBD1. This CDR3 region has 15 residues. Germline V gives CDR1 SGHVS, CDR2 FQNEAQ. V was pared by 3 bases and J by 5 bases, with 4 bases of the junction left unmatched. The chain's CDR3 is CASSLGQGAGYGYTF. DNA of the CDR3: TGTGCCAGCAGCTTGGGACAGGGGGCAGGGTATGGCTACACCTTC.

The genes are TRBV5-1 and TRBJ2-2; D may be TRBD1 (6 bases). Germline CDR1 and CDR2: SGHRS and YFSETQ. The CDR3 length is 13 residues. Trimming cost V 4 bases and J 7 bases, with 11 bases left between them. CDR3 sequence (DNA): TGCGCCAGCAGCACAGGGAGTGGCGGGGAGCTGTTTTTT. Translation: CASSTGSGGELFF.

The chain joins TRBV28 to TRBJ1-2; the D is unclear. Germline CDR1 is MDHEN and CDR2 is SYDVKM. The CDR3 contains 16 residues. The V and J ends lost 6 bases and 0 bases respectively, with 17 bases between them. The CDR3 region is CASRSDWVLTNYGYTF. The CDR3 DNA sequence: TGTGCCAGCAGGTCCGACTGGGTACTTACTAACTATGGCTACACCTTC.

V is TRBV11-2 and J is TRBJ2-5; D possibly corresponds to TRBD2 (6 bases). CDR3 size: 14 residues. CDR1 and CDR2 from the germline V gene are SGHAT and FQNNGV. The ends were cut back, 5 bases at V and 5 bases at J, with 15 bases in the middle. Here the CDR3 reads CASSVSGQGETQYF. CDR3 in DNA: TGTGCCAGCAGCGTGAGCGGGCAGGGTGAGACCCAGTACTTC. The full variable domain, in which reference TRBV11-2 and TRBJ2-5 provide the parts outside the CDR3, is EAGVAQSPRYKIIEKRQSVAFWCNPISGHATLYWYQQILGQGPKLLIQFQNNGVVDDSQLPKDRFSAERLKGVDSTLKIQPAKLEDSAVYLCASSVSGQGETQYFGPGTRLLVL.

V and J are TRBV25-1 and TRBJ1-5, with D possibly TRBD1 on 5 matching bases. V shed 2 bases and J shed 4 bases, with 9 bases lying between them. The CDR3 runs to 14 residues. The germline V gene has CDR1 MGHDK and CDR2 SYGVNS. The CDR3 spells CASSEGGWNQPQHF. In nucleotides, the CDR3 is TGTGCCAGCAGTGAAGGGGGGTGGAATCAGCCCCAGCATTTT.

V and J are TRBV9 and TRBJ2-5, with 14 nucleotides matching TRBD2. Germline-derived CDR1 and CDR2 are SGDLS and YYNGEE. The CDR3 is 18 residues long. Losses at the gene ends were 0 bases for V and 0 bases for J; bases not matched to a gene: 4. DNA for the CDR3: TGTGCCAGCAGCGTAGTGGGACTAGCGGGGGTGTACCAAGAGACCCAGTACTTC. The encoded protein is CASSVVGLAGVYQETQYF.

The chain uses TRBV6-4 and TRBJ1-4; tentative D call: TRBD1 (5 bases). This CDR3 has 15 amino acids. Germline assignment: CDR1 MRHNA and CDR2 SNTAGT. V lost 5 bases and J lost 4, with 14 bases in between. The CDR3 region has the DNA TGTGCCAGCAGTAATACAGGATCTGGTAATGAAAAACTGTTTTTT. This encodes CASSNTGSGNEKLFF.

This clone was detected only once. V and J are TRBV6-1 and TRBJ2-1; D is unresolved. CDR1 and CDR2 from the germline V gene are MNHNS and SASEGT. Trimming stripped 2 bases from V and 0 bases from J, with 8 bases between. This CDR3 contains 15 residues. The CDR3 sequence is CASSESASSYNEQFF. DNA of the CDR3: TGTGCCAGCAGTGAATCAGCGAGCTCCTACAATGAGCAGTTCTTC.

The CDR3 bases are TGTGCCAGCAGCAATAGCGGGGGCACAGATACGCAGTATTTT. As protein: CASSNSGGTDTQYF. The genes are TRBV5-4 and TRBJ2-3; 8 bases agree with TRBD2. Germline V CDR1 and CDR2: SGHNT, YYREEE (reference sequence). After removal of 4 bases from V and 1 base from J, the junction contained 2 bases not matched to a gene. This CDR3 region has 14 residues.

This clone was counted a single time. This chain connects TRBV29-1 to TRBJ2-3; 12 bases fit TRBD2. This CDR3 is built from 14 residues. With 3 bases clipped from V and 7 bases from J, the junction kept 5 bases outside the gene matches. Looked up from germline, CDR1 is SQVTM and CDR2 is ANQGSEA. CDR3 residues: CSVEQTSGGNTQYF. CDR3 sequence (DNA): TGCAGCGTTGAGCAAACTAGCGGGGGGAATACGCAGTATTTT.

In this sample, this clone turned up once. The chain has TRBV2 and TRBJ2-2; tentative D call: TRBD1 (5 bases). Trimming cost V 7 bases and J 0 bases, with 9 bases left between them. The germline V gene encodes CDR1 SNHLY and CDR2 FYNNEI. The CDR3 loop spans 14 amino acids. The CDR3 loop reads CASKDTANTGELFF. The CDR3 DNA reads as TGTGCCAGCAAGGACACCGCGAACACCGGGGAGCTGTTTTTT.

The chain is built from TRBV14 and TRBJ1-3, with D uncertain. This CDR3 region has 13 residues. With 0 bases removed from V and 8 bases from J, the gap between germline ends came to 8 bases. Germline CDR1 SGHDN, CDR2 FVKESK. CDR3 sequence reads: CASSQDWGDTIYF. The DNA for the CDR3 is TGTGCCAGCAGCCAAGATTGGGGAGACACCATATATTTT. The entire variable domain, with the rest obtained from reference TRBV14 and TRBJ1-3, is as follows: EAGVTQFPSHSVIEKGQTVTLRCDPISGHDNLYWYRRVMGKEIKFLLHFVKESKQDESGMPNNRFLAERTGGTYSTLKVQPAELEDSGVYFCASSQDWGDTIYFGEGSWLTVV.

V is TRBV30 and J is TRBJ2-5, with a tentative D call TRBD1 (6 bases). Trimming took 1 base from V and 2 from J, leaving 11 bases between them. The CDR3 totals 14 residues. Germline V gives CDR1 GTSNPN, CDR2 SVGIG (reference sequence). The CDR3: CAWSGDTEQETQYF. CDR3 in DNA: TGTGCCTGGAGTGGGGACACGGAACAAGAGACCCAGTACTTC.

This chain connects TRBV7-8 to TRBJ1-1; D not certain. V was clipped by 1 base and J by 5 bases, with 8 bases between them. The CDR3 extends over 13 amino acids. Germline loops: CDR1 SGHVS, CDR2 FQNEAQ. The CDR3 region is CASSLDERTEAFF. CDR3 nucleotide sequence: TGTGCCAGCAGCTTAGACGAGAGGACTGAAGCTTTCTTT.

This clone appeared a few times. CDR3 in amino acids: CASSDGGGATDTQYF. CDR3 in DNA: TGTGCCAGCAGTGACGGCGGGGGGGCTACAGATACGCAGTATTTT. V gene TRBV6-4 combines with J gene TRBJ2-3; 9 bases agree with TRBD2. Germline loops: CDR1 MRHNA, CDR2 SNTAGT. The V gene end was trimmed by 2 bases and the J gene end by 3 bases; junction bases not matched to a gene: 3. There are 15 residues in the CDR3.

V and J are TRBV15 and TRBJ2-3; 13 bases match TRBD2. The CDR3 is 18 residues long. V shed 0 bases and J 2 bases; nucleotides not matched to a gene: 5. CDR1 and CDR2 (germline): LNHNV, YYDKDF (reference sequence). CDR3 DNA sequence: TGTGCCACCAGCAGAGATCGGACTAGCGGGGGTTACACAGATACGCAGTATTTT. Translation: CATSRDRTSGGYTDTQYF.

The J gene is TRBJ1-1, the V gene TRBV6-5; weak D call: TRBD1 (5 bases). Germline V gives CDR1 MNHEY, CDR2 SVGAGI. With 5 bases removed from V and 0 bases from J, the gap between germline ends came to 10 bases. The CDR3 is made up of 14 amino acids. The CDR3 protein is CASSTDRVNTEAFF. CDR3 sequence (DNA): TGTGCCAGCAGTACCGACAGAGTGAACACTGAAGCTTTCTTT.

The genes are TRBV6-1 and TRBJ2-6; D remains unclear. The CDR3 is made up of 17 amino acids. Trimming left V 3 bases short and J 0 bases short, with 12 bases between. The germline gives CDR1 MNHNS, CDR2 SASEGT. The CDR3 nucleotides read TGTGCCAGCAGTGACGAGGCCTTTAGCTCTGGGGCCAACGTCCTGACTTTC. Encoded protein: CASSDEAFSSGANVLTF.